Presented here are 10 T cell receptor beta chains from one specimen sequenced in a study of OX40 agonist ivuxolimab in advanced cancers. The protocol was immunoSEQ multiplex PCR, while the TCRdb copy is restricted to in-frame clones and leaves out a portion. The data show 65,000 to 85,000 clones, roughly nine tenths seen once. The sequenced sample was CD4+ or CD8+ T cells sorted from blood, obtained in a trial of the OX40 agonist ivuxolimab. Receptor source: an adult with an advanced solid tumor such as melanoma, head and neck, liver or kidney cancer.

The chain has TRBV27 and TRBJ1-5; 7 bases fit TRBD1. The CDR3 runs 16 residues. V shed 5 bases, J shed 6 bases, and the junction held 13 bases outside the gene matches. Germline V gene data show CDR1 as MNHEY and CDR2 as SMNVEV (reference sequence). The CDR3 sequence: CASSPLGQHRGQPQHF. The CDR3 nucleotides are TGTGCCAGCAGTCCGCTGGGACAGCACCGTGGTCAGCCCCAGCATTTT.

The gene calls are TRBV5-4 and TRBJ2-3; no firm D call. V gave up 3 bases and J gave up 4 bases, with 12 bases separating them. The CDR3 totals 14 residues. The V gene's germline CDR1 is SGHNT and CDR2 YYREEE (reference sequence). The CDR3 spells CASSSRGSADTQYF. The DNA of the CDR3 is TGTGCCAGCAGCTCGCGAGGCAGCGCAGATACGCAGTATTTT. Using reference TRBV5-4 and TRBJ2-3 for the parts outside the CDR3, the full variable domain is ETGVTQSPTHLIKTRGQQVTLRCSSQSGHNTVSWYQQALGQGPQFIFQYYREEENGRGNFPPRFSGLQFPNYSSELNVNALELDDSALYLCASSSRGSADTQYFGPGTRLTVL.

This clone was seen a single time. The CDR3 reads CSVTDNRPSYEQYF. The CDR3 DNA reads as TGCAGCGTTACGGACAATCGCCCCTCCTACGAGCAGTACTTC. The rearrangement joins TRBV29-1 to TRBJ2-7; weak D call: TRBD1 (5 bases). CDR1 and CDR2 (germline): SQVTM, ANQGSEA. There are 14 residues in the CDR3. Trimming removed 5 bases at V and 0 bases at J, with 14 bases between.

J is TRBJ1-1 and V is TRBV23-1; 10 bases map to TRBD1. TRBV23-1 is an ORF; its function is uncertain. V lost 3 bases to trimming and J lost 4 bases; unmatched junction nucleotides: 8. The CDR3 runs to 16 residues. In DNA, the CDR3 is TGCGCCAGCAGTCAGGCCCCGGGACAGGGGTTCACTGAAGCTTTCTTT. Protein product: CASSQAPGQGFTEAFF.

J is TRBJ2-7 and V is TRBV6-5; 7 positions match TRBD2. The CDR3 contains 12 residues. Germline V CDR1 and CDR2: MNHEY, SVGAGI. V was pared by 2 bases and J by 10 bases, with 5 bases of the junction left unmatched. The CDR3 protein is CASSYPAGEQYF. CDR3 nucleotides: TGTGCCAGCAGTTACCCGGCGGGGGAACAGTACTTC.

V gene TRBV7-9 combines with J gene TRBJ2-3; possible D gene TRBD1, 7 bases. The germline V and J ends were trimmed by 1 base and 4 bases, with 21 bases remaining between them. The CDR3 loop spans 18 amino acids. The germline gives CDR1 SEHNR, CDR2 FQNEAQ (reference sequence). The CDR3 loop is CASSLVAGGGREADTQYF. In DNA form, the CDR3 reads TGTGCCAGCAGCTTAGTAGCCGGAGGGGGCAGGGAGGCAGATACGCAGTATTTT.

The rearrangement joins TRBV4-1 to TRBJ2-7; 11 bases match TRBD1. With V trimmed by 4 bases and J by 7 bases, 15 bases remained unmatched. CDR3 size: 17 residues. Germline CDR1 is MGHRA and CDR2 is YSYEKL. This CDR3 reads CASSPGLWGQGVMEQYF. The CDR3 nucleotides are TGCGCCAGCAGCCCAGGCCTATGGGGACAGGGGGTGATGGAGCAGTACTTC.

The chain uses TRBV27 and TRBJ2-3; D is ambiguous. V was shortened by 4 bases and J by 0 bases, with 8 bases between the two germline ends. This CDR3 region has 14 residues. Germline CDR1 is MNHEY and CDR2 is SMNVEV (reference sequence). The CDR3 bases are TGTGCCAGCAGTTCCCCCCAAAGCACAGATACGCAGTATTTT. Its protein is CASSSPQSTDTQYF.

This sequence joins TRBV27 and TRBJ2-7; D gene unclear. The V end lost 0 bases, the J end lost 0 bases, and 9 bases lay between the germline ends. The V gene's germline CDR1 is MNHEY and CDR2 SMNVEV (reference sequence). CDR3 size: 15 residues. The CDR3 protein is CASSLSWVGSYEQYF. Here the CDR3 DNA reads TGTGCCAGCAGTTTATCTTGGGTGGGCTCCTACGAGCAGTACTTC.

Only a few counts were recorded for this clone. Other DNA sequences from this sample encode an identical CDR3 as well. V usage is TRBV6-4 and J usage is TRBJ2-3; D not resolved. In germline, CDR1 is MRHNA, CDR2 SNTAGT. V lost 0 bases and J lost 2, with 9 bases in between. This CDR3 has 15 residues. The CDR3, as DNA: TGTGCCAGCAGTGACTCGGCAGAATCCACAGATACGCAGTATTTT. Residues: CASSDSAESTDTQYF.